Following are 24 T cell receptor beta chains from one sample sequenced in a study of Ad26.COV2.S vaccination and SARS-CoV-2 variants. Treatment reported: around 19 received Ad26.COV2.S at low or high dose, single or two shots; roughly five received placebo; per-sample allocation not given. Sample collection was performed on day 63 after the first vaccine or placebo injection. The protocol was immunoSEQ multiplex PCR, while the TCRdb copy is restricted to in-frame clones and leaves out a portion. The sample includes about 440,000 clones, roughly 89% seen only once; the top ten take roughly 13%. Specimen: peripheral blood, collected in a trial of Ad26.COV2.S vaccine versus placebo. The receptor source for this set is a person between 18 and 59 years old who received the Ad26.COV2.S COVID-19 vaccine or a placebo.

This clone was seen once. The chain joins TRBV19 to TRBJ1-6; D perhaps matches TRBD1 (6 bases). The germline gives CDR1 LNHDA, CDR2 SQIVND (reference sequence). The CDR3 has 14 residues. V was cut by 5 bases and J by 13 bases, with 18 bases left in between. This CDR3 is CASSAASGQRPLHF. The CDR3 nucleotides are TGTGCCAGTAGTGCCGCCTCGGGACAAAGGCCCCTCCACTTT.

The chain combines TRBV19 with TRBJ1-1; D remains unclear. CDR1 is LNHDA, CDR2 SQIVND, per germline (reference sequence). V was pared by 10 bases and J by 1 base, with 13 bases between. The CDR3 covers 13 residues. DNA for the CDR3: TGTGCCACGGCGCGGGTGCGGAACACTGAAGCTTTCTTT. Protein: CATARVRNTEAFF.

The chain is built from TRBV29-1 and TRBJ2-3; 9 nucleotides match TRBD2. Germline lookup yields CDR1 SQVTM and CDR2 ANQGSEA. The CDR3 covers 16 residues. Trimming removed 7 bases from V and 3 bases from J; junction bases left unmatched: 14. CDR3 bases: TGCAGCGGGGGCTCCGGAGCGGGAGGTTATACAGATACGCAGTATTTT. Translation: CSGGSGAGGYTDTQYF.

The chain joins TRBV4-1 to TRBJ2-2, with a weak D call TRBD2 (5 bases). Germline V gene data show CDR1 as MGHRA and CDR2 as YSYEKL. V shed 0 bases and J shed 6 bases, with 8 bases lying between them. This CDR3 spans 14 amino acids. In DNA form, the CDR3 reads TGCGCCAGCAGCCAAGACGGGGTGCCCGGGGAGCTGTTTTTT. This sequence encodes CASSQDGVPGELFF.

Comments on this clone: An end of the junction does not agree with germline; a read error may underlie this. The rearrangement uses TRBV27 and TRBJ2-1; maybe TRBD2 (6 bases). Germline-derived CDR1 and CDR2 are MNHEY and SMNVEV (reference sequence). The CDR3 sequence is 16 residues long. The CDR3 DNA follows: TGTGCCAGCAGTTGGCGGGGTTTGGGGTACTACGATGAGCAGTTCTTC. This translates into CASSWRGLGYYDEQFF.

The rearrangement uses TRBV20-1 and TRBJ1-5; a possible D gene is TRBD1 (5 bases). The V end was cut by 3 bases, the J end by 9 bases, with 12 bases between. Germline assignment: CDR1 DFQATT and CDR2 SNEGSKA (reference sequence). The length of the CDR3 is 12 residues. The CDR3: CSASQGVGPQHF. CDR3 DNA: TGCAGTGCTAGTCAGGGAGTAGGGCCCCAGCATTTT.

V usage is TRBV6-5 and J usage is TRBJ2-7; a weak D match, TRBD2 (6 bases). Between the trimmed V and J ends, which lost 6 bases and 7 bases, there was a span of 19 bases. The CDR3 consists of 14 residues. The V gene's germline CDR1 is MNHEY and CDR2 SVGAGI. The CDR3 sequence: CASSPAGQGGEQYF. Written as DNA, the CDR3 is TGTGCCAGCAGCCCGGCGGGGCAGGGCGGGGAGCAGTACTTC.

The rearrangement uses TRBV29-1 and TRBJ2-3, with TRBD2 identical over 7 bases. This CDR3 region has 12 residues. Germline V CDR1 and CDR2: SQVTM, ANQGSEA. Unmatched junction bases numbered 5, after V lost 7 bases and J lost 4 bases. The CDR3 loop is CSAREAPDTQYF. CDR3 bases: TGCAGCGCACGGGAGGCACCAGATACGCAGTATTTT.

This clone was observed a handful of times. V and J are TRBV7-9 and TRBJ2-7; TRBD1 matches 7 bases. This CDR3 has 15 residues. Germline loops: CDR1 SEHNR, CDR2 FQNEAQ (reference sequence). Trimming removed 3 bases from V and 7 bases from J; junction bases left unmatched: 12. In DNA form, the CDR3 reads TGTGCCAGCAGCTTCCCCGGGACAGCCCTAGGGGAGCAGTACTTC. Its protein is CASSFPGTALGEQYF.

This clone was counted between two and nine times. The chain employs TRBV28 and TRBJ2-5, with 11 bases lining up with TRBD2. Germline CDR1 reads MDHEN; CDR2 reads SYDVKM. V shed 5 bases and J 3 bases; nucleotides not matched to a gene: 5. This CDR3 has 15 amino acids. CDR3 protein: CASSDPTSGEETQYF. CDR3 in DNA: TGTGCCAGCAGTGACCCGACTAGCGGGGAAGAGACCCAGTACTTC.

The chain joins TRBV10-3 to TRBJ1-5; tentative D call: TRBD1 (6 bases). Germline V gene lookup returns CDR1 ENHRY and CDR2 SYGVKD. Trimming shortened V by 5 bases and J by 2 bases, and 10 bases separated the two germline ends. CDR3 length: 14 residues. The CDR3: CAISTGCGNQPQHF. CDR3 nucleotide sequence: TGTGCCATCAGTACAGGGTGTGGCAATCAGCCCCAGCATTTT.

CDR3 sequence reads: CASSLARVGANVLTF. The CDR3 DNA follows: TGTGCCAGCAGCTTAGCCAGGGTTGGGGCCAACGTCCTGACTTTC. The rearrangement joins TRBV7-2 to TRBJ2-6, with D possibly matching TRBD1 (5 bases). Germline V gene data show CDR1 as SGHTA and CDR2 as FQGNSA. Deletions cut 0 bases from V and 3 bases from J, with 6 bases between. This CDR3 region has 15 residues. The full variable domain, completed using reference TRBV7-2 and TRBJ2-6, is GAGVSQSPSNKVTEKGKDVELRCDPISGHTALYWYRQSLGQGLEFLIYFQGNSAPDKSGLPSDRFSAERTGGSVSTLTIQRTQQEDSAVYLCASSLARVGANVLTFGAGSRLTVL.

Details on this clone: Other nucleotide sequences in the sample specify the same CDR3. CDR3 protein: CASSLSENQPQHF. CDR3 DNA sequence: TGTGCCAGCAGTTTAAGCGAAAATCAGCCCCAGCATTTT. V gene TRBV12-3 or TRBV12-4 combines with J gene TRBJ1-5, with D uncertain. The V and J ends lost 2 bases and 4 bases respectively, with 6 bases between them. The CDR3 runs to 13 residues.

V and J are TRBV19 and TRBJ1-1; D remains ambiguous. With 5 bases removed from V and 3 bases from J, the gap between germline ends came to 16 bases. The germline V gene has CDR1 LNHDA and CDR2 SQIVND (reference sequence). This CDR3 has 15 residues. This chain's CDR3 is CASSAPGMLDTEAFF. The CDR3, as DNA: TGTGCCAGTAGTGCCCCTGGGATGTTGGACACTGAAGCTTTCTTT.

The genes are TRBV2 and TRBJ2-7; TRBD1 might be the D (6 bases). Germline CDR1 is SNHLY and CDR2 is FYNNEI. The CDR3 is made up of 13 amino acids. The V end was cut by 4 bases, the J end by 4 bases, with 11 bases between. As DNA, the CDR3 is TGTGCCAGCAGTGGTCAGGGGCCTTACGAGCAGTACTTC. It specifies CASSGQGPYEQYF.

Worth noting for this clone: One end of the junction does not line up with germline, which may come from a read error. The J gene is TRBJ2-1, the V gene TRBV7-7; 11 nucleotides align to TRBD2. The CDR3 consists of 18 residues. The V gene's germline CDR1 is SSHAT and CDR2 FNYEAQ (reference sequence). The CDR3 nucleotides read TGTGCTAGCAGCTCCGGGACTAGCGGCCCCGCCCGGGACAATGAGCAGTTCTTC. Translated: CASSSGTSGPARDNEQFF.

The CDR3 region is CATTTGDTDTQYF. CDR3 in DNA: TGTGCCACCACGACAGGGGACACAGATACGCAGTATTTT. The chain links TRBV7-2 to TRBJ2-3; 8 bases agree with TRBD1. V gave up 10 bases and J gave up 2 bases; unmatched junction bases: 5. This CDR3 has 13 residues. The germline CDR1 and CDR2 sequences are SGHTA and FQGNSA.

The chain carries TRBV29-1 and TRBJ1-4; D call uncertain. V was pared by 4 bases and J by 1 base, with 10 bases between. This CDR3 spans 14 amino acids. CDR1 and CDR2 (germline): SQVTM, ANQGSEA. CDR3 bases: TGCAGCGTTGGGACGGATGGAACTAATGAAAAACTGTTTTTT. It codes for CSVGTDGTNEKLFF.

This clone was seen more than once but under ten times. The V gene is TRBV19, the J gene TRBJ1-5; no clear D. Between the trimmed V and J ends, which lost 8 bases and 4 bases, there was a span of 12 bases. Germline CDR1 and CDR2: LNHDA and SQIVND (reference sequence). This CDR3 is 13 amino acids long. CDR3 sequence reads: CASRHLGNQPQHF. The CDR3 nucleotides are TGTGCCAGTCGCCACTTAGGGAATCAGCCCCAGCATTTT.

CDR3 nucleotides: TGTGCCAGCAGTGATTTGGCTACACCCTACGAGCAGTACTTC. It codes for CASSDLATPYEQYF. The chain couples TRBV2 to TRBJ2-7; D remains ambiguous. The CDR3 length is 14 residues. Trimming left V 3 bases short and J 2 bases short, with 11 bases between. Germline V gene lookup returns CDR1 SNHLY and CDR2 FYNNEI.

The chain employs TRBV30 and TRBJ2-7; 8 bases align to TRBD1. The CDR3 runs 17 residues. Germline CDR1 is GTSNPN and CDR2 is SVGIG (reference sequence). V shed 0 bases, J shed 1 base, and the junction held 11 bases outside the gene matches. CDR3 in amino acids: CAWSVAAGGVGSYEQYF. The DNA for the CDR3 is TGTGCCTGGAGTGTAGCTGCAGGGGGCGTTGGATCCTACGAGCAGTACTTC.

CDR3 nucleotides: TGTGCCAGCAGCCAATGGCTAGCGGGAGTGGGGGAGCAGTACTTC. Translated, it gives CASSQWLAGVGEQYF. The rearrangement joins TRBV3-1 (or the pseudogene TRBV3-2) to TRBJ2-7; TRBD2 agrees at 10 bases. Germline values: CDR1 LGHDT, CDR2 YNNKEL (reference sequence). With 2 bases clipped from V and 7 bases from J, the junction kept 8 bases outside the gene matches. This CDR3 is 15 amino acids long.

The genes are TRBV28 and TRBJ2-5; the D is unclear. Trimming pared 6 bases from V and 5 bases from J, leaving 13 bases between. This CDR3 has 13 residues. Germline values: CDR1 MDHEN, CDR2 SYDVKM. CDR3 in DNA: TGTGCCAGCAGAGGTGTAGCTTGGGAGACCCAGTACTTC. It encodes CASRGVAWETQYF.

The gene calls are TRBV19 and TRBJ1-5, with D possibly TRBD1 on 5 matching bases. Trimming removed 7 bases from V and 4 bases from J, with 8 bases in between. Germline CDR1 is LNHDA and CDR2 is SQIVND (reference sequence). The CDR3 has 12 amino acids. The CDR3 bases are TGTGCCAGTATGGGGGGGAATCAGCCCCAGCATTTT. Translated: CASMGGNQPQHF.